This T cell receptor (beta chain) was found in a study of OX40 agonist ivuxolimab in advanced cancers. Overall study: Patients with hepatocellular carcinoma, melanoma, renal cell or head and neck cancer made up the dose-escalation patients.

V lost 1 base and J 5 bases, leaving 12 bases between the germline ends. CDR3 length: 14 residues. Germline CDR1 reads SGHDT; CDR2 reads YYEEEE. Measured with immunoSEQ multiplex PCR; TCRdb has only the in-frame clones, and not every one. The data show 65,000 to 80,000 clones, around 93% seen once. Specimen: CD4+ or CD8+ T cells sorted from blood, collected in a trial of the OX40 agonist ivuxolimab. The TCR originated in an adult with an advanced solid tumor such as melanoma, head and neck, liver or kidney cancer. The V gene is TRBV5-6, the J gene TRBJ1-2; TRBD1 is a possible D gene (6 bases). The CDR3 DNA follows: TGTGCCAGCAGCTTGTCGGACAGATTTTATGGCTACACCTTC. Translated, it gives CASSLSDRFYGYTF.